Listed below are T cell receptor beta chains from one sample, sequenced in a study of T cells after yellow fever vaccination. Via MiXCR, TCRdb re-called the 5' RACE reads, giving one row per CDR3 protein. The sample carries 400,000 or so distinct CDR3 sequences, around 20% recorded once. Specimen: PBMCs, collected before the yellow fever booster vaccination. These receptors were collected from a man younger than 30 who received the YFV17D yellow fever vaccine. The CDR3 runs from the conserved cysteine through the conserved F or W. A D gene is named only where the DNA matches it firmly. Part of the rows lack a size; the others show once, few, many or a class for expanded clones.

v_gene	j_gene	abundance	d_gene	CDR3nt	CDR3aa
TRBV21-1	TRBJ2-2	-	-	TGTGCCAGCAGCAAGGCGACATCAGGGCCCGGGGAGCTGTTTTTT	CASSKATSGPGELFF
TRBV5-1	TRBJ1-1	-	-	TGCGCCAGCAGCTCCGACAGCACTGAAGCTTTCTTT	CASSSDSTEAFF
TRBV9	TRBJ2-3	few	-	TGTGCCAGCAGCGTAACCGGAGACTACACCACAGATACGCAGTATTTT	CASSVTGDYTTDTQYF
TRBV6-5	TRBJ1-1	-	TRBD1	TGTGCCAGCAGTAGGGACAGGAGATACACTGAAGCTTTCTTT	CASSRDRRYTEAFF
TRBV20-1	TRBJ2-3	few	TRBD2	TGCAGTGCTCCGGGACTAGCGGGGGCGTTCACAGATACGCAGTATTTT	CSAPGLAGAFTDTQYF
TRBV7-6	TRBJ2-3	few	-	TGTGCCAGCAGCTTAGCCGGGATCGGGGGCACAGATACGCAGTATTTT	CASSLAGIGGTDTQYF
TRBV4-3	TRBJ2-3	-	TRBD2	TGCGCCAGCAGCCAAGGGCGGCTAGCGGGAAATTCAGATACGCAGTATTTT	CASSQGRLAGNSDTQYF
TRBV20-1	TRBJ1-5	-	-	TGCAGTGCCGAGCGGGGTGGCAATCAGCCCCAGCATTTT	CSAERGGNQPQHF
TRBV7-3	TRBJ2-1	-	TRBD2	TGTGCCAGCAGCCCCCCGGGGACTAGCGGGGGGAATGAGCAGTTCTTC	CASSPPGTSGGNEQFF
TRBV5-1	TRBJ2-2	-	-	TGCGCCAGCAGCTTGGCGGGGCAGCGAAACACCGGGGAGCTGTTTTTT	CASSLAGQRNTGELFF
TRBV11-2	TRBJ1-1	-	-	TGTGCCAGCAGTGGGAACTTGAACACTGAAGCTTTCTTT	CASSGNLNTEAFF
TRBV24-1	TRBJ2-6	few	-	TGTGCCACCAGTGCAGGGGCTGGGATGGAAAGGGCCAACGTCCTGACTTTC	CATSAGAGMERANVLTF
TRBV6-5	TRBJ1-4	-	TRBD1	TGTGCCAGCAGTTCCCCGACAGGGGGGAATGAAAAACTGTTTTTT	CASSSPTGGNEKLFF
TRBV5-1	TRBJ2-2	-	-	TGCGCCAGCAGCGCGGCCCCGGGGGCCGGGGAGCTGTTTTTT	CASSAAPGAGELFF
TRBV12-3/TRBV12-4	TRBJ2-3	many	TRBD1	TGTGCCAGCAGTCTCGATCGACAGGGGAGCACAGATACGCAGTATTTT	CASSLDRQGSTDTQYF
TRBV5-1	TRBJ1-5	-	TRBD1	TGCGCCCGCCCCTCGGGCATGGAGACCCGAGCCGGGACAGAAGATCAGCCCCAGCATTTT	CARPSGMETRAGTEDQPQHF
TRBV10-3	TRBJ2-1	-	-	TGTGCCATCAGCCCGACAGGAAATCCTCACAATGAGCAGTTCTTC	CAISPTGNPHNEQFF
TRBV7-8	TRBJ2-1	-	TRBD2	TGTGCCAGCAGAAAATCGGATACTAGCGGGGGTGAGCAGTTCTTC	CASRKSDTSGGEQFF
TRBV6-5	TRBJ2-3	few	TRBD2	TGTGCCAGCAGTTACTTTGCTGTTGCCGGACTAGCGGGGGGGGGAAGCACAGATACGCAGTATTTT	CASSYFAVAGLAGGGSTDTQYF
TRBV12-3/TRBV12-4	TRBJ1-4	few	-	TGTGCCAGCAGTCAACAGTCTGGTGATGAAAAACTGTTTTTT	CASSQQSGDEKLFF
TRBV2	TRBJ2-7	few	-	TGTGCCAGCAGTGAAGCGCACTCCTACGAGCAGTACTTC	CASSEAHSYEQYF
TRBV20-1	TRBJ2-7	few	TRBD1	TGCAGTGCTAGAGATCTAGGACAGGGTAACGAGCAGTACTTC	CSARDLGQGNEQYF
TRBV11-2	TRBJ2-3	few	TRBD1	TGTGCCAGCAGCACTAGGGGTTGGACAGGGGTAAGAGATACGCAGTATTTT	CASSTRGWTGVRDTQYF
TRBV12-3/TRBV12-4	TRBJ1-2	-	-	TGTGCCAGCAGTTTGCCGGCCGCAGGGGTTCACACCTTC	CASSLPAAGVHTF
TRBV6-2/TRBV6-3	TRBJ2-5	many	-	TGTGCCAGCAGTTACAACCAAGAGACCCAGTACTTC	CASSYNQETQYF
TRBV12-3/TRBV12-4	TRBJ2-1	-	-	TGTGCCAGCAGTTTCGGTAGCGGTTACAATGAGCAGTTCTTC	CASSFGSGYNEQFF
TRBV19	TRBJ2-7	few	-	TGTGCCAGTAGCGCCCACTCCTACGAGCAGTACTTC	CASSAHSYEQYF
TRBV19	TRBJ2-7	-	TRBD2	TGTGCCAGTAGTATATTCGGGGGGGCCTACGAGCAGTACTTC	CASSIFGGAYEQYF
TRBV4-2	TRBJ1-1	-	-	TGTGCCAGCAGCCAAGATAAGGGAATGAACACTGAAGCTTTCTTT	CASSQDKGMNTEAFF
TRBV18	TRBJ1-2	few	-	TGTGCCAGCTCAGAACTACAGACCTTTGGCTATGGCTACACCTTC	CASSELQTFGYGYTF
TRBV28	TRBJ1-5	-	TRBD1	TGTGCCAGCGGACTCGGACAGGAGCAGCCCCAGCATTTT	CASGLGQEQPQHF
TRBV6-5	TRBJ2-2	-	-	TGTGCCAGCAGTTACAGTACACCGAACACCGGGGAGCTGTTTTTT	CASSYSTPNTGELFF
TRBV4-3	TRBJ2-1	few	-	TGCGCCAGCAGCCAAGAACCCGGGTCCAATGAGCAGTTCTTC	CASSQEPGSNEQFF
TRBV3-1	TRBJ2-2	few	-	TGTGCCAGCAGCCAACGAGGGGTCGGGGAGCTGTTTTTT	CASSQRGVGELFF
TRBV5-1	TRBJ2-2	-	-	TGCGCCAGCAGCTTGGCCTCTAGCGCGAACACCGGGGAGCTGTTTTTT	CASSLASSANTGELFF
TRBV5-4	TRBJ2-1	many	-	TGTGCCAGCAGCTTGACGGATGAGCAGTTCTTC	CASSLTDEQFF
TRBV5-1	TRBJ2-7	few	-	TGCGCCAGCAGCTTTGTACAGGGAGCCGAGCAGTACTTC	CASSFVQGAEQYF
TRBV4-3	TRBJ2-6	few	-	TGCGCCAGCAGCCACCACTCGAGCTCTGGGGCCAACGTCCTGACTTTC	CASSHHSSSGANVLTF
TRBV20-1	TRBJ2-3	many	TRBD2	TGCAGTGCTAGAGGGGATCTAGCGGGGGGGCTTCCAGATACGCAGTATTTT	CSARGDLAGGLPDTQYF
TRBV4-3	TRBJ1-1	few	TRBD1	TGCGCCAGCAGCCAACGTGGACAGGGGAACACTGAAGCTTTCTTT	CASSQRGQGNTEAFF
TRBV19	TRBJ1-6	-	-	TGTGCCAGTAGTATAGAGAATTCACCCCTCCACTTT	CASSIENSPLHF